These 17 T cell receptor beta chains were all obtained from the same sample, sequenced in a study of chemoradiotherapy in HPV16-positive cancers. Generated by immunoSEQ multiplex PCR, the TCRdb table keeps only in-frame clones and is missing some. The data hold about 3,400 clones, with approximately 93% observed a single time. Sampling took place from a patient who underwent chemoradiotherapy. Receptors were obtained from a human donor with HPV-associated anogenital cancer.

This sequence joins TRBV7-6 and TRBJ2-2, with 8 bases aligning to TRBD1. This CDR3 comprises 14 residues. Trimming cost V 5 bases and J 4 bases; bases outside gene matches: 3. Germline V gene sequence: CDR1 SGHVS, CDR2 FNYEAQ. Here the CDR3 DNA reads TGTGCCAGCAGCCTAACAGGGGGCACCGGGGAGCTGTTTTTT. Amino acids: CASSLTGGTGELFF.

The V gene is TRBV4-3, the J gene TRBJ1-1, with 7 positions matching TRBD1. In germline, CDR1 is LGHNA, CDR2 YSLEER. V lost 4 bases and J lost 1; bases outside the gene matches: 0. The CDR3 runs 13 residues. The CDR3 DNA is TGCGCCAGCAGCCGGACAGGGAACACTGAAGCTTTCTTT. It translates to CASSRTGNTEAFF.

The chain carries TRBV19 and TRBJ2-7, with 10 bases lining up with TRBD2. This CDR3 has 15 amino acids. The V gene's germline CDR1 is LNHDA and CDR2 SQIVND (reference sequence). With V trimmed by 3 bases and J by 2 bases, 4 bases remained unmatched. The CDR3 loop is CASSIVAGGTYEQYF. The CDR3 region has the DNA TGTGCCAGTAGTATTGTAGCGGGGGGCACCTACGAGCAGTACTTC.

The table lists this clone with a count of one. This chain's CDR3 is CASSTHGQGGEKLFF. DNA of the CDR3: TGTGCCAGCAGTACACACGGACAGGGTGGTGAAAAACTGTTTTTT. V usage is TRBV2 and J usage is TRBJ1-4; 8 bases align to TRBD1. The CDR3 totals 15 residues. Germline V gene lookup returns CDR1 SNHLY and CDR2 FYNNEI. Losses at the gene ends were 5 bases for V and 7 bases for J; bases not matched to a gene: 9.

The chain has TRBV27 and TRBJ2-3; 8 bases match TRBD1. The CDR3 is made up of 14 amino acids. The V gene's germline CDR1 is MNHEY and CDR2 SMNVEV (reference sequence). V lost 6 bases, J lost 2 bases, and 4 bases stayed unmatched. The CDR3 sequence is CASRRQGSTDTQYF. The CDR3 bases are TGTGCCAGCAGGCGACAGGGGTCCACAGATACGCAGTATTTT.

This rearrangement joins TRBV10-3 to TRBJ1-1; D ambiguous. The germline gives CDR1 ENHRY, CDR2 SYGVKD. The CDR3 is made up of 15 amino acids. Trimming cost V 2 bases and J 0 bases, with 10 bases left between them. CDR3 sequence (DNA): TGTGCCATCAGTGAGGCTGAAGGGATGAACACTGAAGCTTTCTTT. Its translation: CAISEAEGMNTEAFF.

The sample holds one count of this clone. CDR3 region: CASSPTGGAEGYTF. The CDR3 DNA reads as TGTGCCAGCAGTCCAACAGGGGGCGCGGAGGGCTACACCTTC. The chain links TRBV27 to TRBJ1-2, with TRBD1 matching 9 bases. The CDR3 runs to 14 residues. Trimming cost V 5 bases and J 8 bases; bases outside gene matches: 9. Germline CDR1 is MNHEY and CDR2 is SMNVEV (reference sequence).

This chain joins TRBV30 and TRBJ2-2, with a possible D match to TRBD2 (5 bases). The CDR3 length is 13 residues. V was trimmed by 6 bases and J by 6 bases, leaving 14 bases between them. Germline V lookup: CDR1 GTSNPN, CDR2 SVGIG (reference sequence). This CDR3 reads CACMGSEAGELFF. For the CDR3, the DNA is TGTGCCTGTATGGGGTCGGAGGCCGGGGAGCTGTTTTTT.

The chain links TRBV5-5 to TRBJ2-7; D may be TRBD1 or TRBD2 (6 bases each). CDR1 and CDR2 from the germline V gene are SGHKS and YYEKEE (reference sequence). The V gene lost 4 bases and the J gene lost 0 bases, with 11 bases spanning the gap. The CDR3 consists of 14 residues. CDR3 in DNA: TGTGCCAGCAGCAGACAGGACTACTCCTACGAGCAGTACTTC. This translates into CASSRQDYSYEQYF.

V gene TRBV6-5 combines with J gene TRBJ2-7, with TRBD1 matching over 9 bases. Germline V CDR1 and CDR2: MNHEY, SVGAGI. The CDR3 runs 15 residues. Unmatched junction bases numbered 6, after V lost 5 bases and J lost 1 base. The CDR3 loop is CASSKSGTGSYEQYF. The DNA for the CDR3 is TGTGCCAGCAGTAAGTCCGGGACAGGGTCCTACGAGCAGTACTTC.

The V gene is TRBV5-1, the J gene TRBJ2-7; D perhaps matches TRBD2 (7 bases). The V and J ends lost 4 bases and 3 bases respectively, with 20 bases between them. The germline V gene has CDR1 SGHRS and CDR2 YFSETQ. CDR3 length: 16 amino acids. The CDR3 DNA follows: TGCGCCAGCAGCGTACAGGGCGGGGGATTCCTCTACGAGCAGTACTTC. This encodes CASSVQGGGFLYEQYF. Complete variable domain (other parts from reference TRBV5-1 and TRBJ2-7): KAGVTQTPRYLIKTRGQQVTLSCSPISGHRSVSWYQQTPGQGLQFLFEYFSETQRNKGNFPGRFSGRQFSNSRSEMNVSTLELGDSALYLCASSVQGGGFLYEQYFGPGTRLTVT.

This clone was detected only a few times. The V call is TRBV5-1, the J call TRBJ1-1, with D uncertain. The CDR3 totals 17 residues. The germline gives CDR1 SGHRS, CDR2 YFSETQ. V was trimmed by 1 base and J by 2 bases, leaving 18 bases between them. The CDR3 is CASSLWAATALNTEAFF. The DNA for the CDR3 is TGCGCCAGCAGCTTGTGGGCGGCAACCGCCCTTAACACTGAAGCTTTCTTT. Using reference TRBV5-1 and TRBJ1-1 for the parts outside the CDR3, the full variable domain is KAGVTQTPRYLIKTRGQQVTLSCSPISGHRSVSWYQQTPGQGLQFLFEYFSETQRNKGNFPGRFSGRQFSNSRSEMNVSTLELGDSALYLCASSLWAATALNTEAFFGQGTRLTVV.

The chain has TRBV25-1 and TRBJ2-1, with TRBD1 as a possible D gene (6 bases). V lost 5 bases, J lost 7 bases, and 18 bases lay in between. This CDR3 is 15 amino acids long. Germline values: CDR1 MGHDK, CDR2 SYGVNS. The CDR3 loop is CASSRVQGNVNEQFF. The CDR3 bases are TGTGCCAGCAGTCGAGTCCAGGGGAACGTTAATGAGCAGTTCTTC.

The chain is built from TRBV30 and TRBJ1-2; TRBD1 matches at 9 bases. The ends lost 2 bases at V and 0 bases at J; junction bases unmatched: 4. Per germline, CDR1 GTSNPN and CDR2 SVGIG (reference sequence). The CDR3 runs 15 residues. This chain's CDR3 is CAWSHGDRANYGYTF. CDR3 bases: TGTGCCTGGAGTCATGGGGACAGGGCTAACTATGGCTACACCTTC.

The chain employs TRBV5-4 and TRBJ1-6, with D uncertain. The CDR3 runs 15 residues. Germline V gene lookup returns CDR1 SGHNT and CDR2 YYREEE (reference sequence). Between the trimmed V and J ends, which lost 4 bases and 9 bases, there was a span of 17 bases. The CDR3 reads CASSPAREWGSPLHF. In DNA form, the CDR3 reads TGTGCCAGCAGCCCGGCCCGCGAATGGGGTTCACCCCTCCACTTT.

This clone was detected a few times. This sequence joins TRBV7-9 and TRBJ1-1; D might be TRBD1 (5 bases). With 5 bases removed from V and 14 bases from J, the gap between germline ends came to 24 bases. The germline V gene has CDR1 SEHNR and CDR2 FQNEAQ (reference sequence). This CDR3 spans 14 amino acids. The CDR3 loop is CASSSLVGGAVTFF. The CDR3, as DNA: TGTGCCAGCAGCAGCTTAGTTGGGGGTGCCGTGACATTCTTT.

The chain has TRBV4-1 and TRBJ2-3; possibly TRBD2 for D (5 bases). The CDR3 has 16 amino acids. Per germline, CDR1 MGHRA and CDR2 YSYEKL. Deletions cut 0 bases from V and 4 bases from J, with 14 bases between. CDR3 residues: CASSQDNGDVSDTQYF. The CDR3 DNA reads as TGCGCCAGCAGCCAAGATAACGGGGATGTTTCAGATACGCAGTATTTT.